Listed below are T cell receptor beta chains from one sample, sequenced in a study of CD8+ T cells in alopecia areata. This table comes from immunoSEQ multiplex PCR, and its TCRdb copy is limited to in-frame clones, with some not included. The table shows about 200,000 clones, with 60% to 70% occurring only once. This specimen was CD4+ T cells sorted from blood, taken at week 4, from a patient treated with tofacitinib. The origin of the receptors is a human donor with alopecia areata. Each CDR3 is given with its conserved first and last residue. The D gene is left open where the match is weak. Clone size is given for some rows only: seen once, a few or many times, or a class if the clone is expanded.

J gene: TRBJ2-1; D gene: -; V gene: TRBV7-2; clone size: few; CDR3 DNA: TGTGCCAGCAGCTTAGACCGGGGCGCCTACAATGAGCAGTTCTTC; CDR3 protein: CASSLDRGAYNEQFF
J gene: TRBJ2-5; D gene: -; V gene: TRBV19; clone size: -; CDR3 DNA: TGTGCCAGTAGTATAGAAGAGGGGCTGGAGACCCAGTACTTC; CDR3 protein: CASSIEEGLETQYF
J gene: TRBJ2-2; D gene: -; V gene: TRBV30; clone size: -; CDR3 DNA: TGTGCCTGGAGTGTACGGCCCGGGGAGCTGTTTTTT; CDR3 protein: CAWSVRPGELFF
J gene: TRBJ1-1; D gene: -; V gene: TRBV19; clone size: few; CDR3 DNA: TGTGCCAGTAGTATAGGGACATCCTCCGAAGCTTTCTTT; CDR3 protein: CASSIGTSSEAFF
J gene: TRBJ2-1; D gene: TRBD1; V gene: TRBV29-1; clone size: few; CDR3 DNA: TGCAGCGTCCTCCGGGACAGGGGTTACAATGAGCAGTTCTTC; CDR3 protein: CSVLRDRGYNEQFF
J gene: TRBJ2-3; D gene: -; V gene: TRBV19; clone size: few; CDR3 DNA: TGTGCCAGTAGCCCTCGGGGGGCCCGGACAGATACGCAGTATTTT; CDR3 protein: CASSPRGARTDTQYF
J gene: TRBJ1-1; D gene: -; V gene: TRBV30; clone size: once; CDR3 DNA: TGTGCCTGGAGTGGCATGCTCGAAGCTTTCTTT; CDR3 protein: CAWSGMLEAFF
J gene: TRBJ2-3; D gene: TRBD1; V gene: TRBV5-1; clone size: -; CDR3 DNA: TGCGCCAGCAGCTCCCTGACAGGGGGCACAGATACGCAGTATTTT; CDR3 protein: CASSSLTGGTDTQYF
J gene: TRBJ1-1; D gene: -; V gene: TRBV29-1; clone size: -; CDR3 DNA: TGCAGCGTTGAGGTCCGATTCTCGAATCACACTGAAGCTTTCTTT; CDR3 protein: CSVEVRFSNHTEAFF
J gene: TRBJ2-1; D gene: -; V gene: TRBV30; clone size: -; CDR3 DNA: TGTGCCTGGAGTGTAGTACGGGATTCAGGGCAGTTCTTC; CDR3 protein: CAWSVVRDSGQFF
J gene: TRBJ1-4; D gene: -; V gene: TRBV5-4; clone size: -; CDR3 DNA: TGTGCCAGCAGCGGCAGAGCTAATGAAAAACTGTTTTTT; CDR3 protein: CASSGRANEKLFF
J gene: TRBJ2-7; D gene: -; V gene: TRBV10-3; clone size: -; CDR3 DNA: TGTGCCATCAGCCGACCTATCGATGGACCGAGCTCCTACGAGCAGTACTTC; CDR3 protein: CAISRPIDGPSSYEQYF
J gene: TRBJ1-1; D gene: -; V gene: TRBV29-1; clone size: few; CDR3 DNA: TGCAGCGTTGGATGGATGGAGGAAGCTTTCTTT; CDR3 protein: CSVGWMEEAFF
J gene: TRBJ2-2; D gene: -; V gene: TRBV29-1; clone size: -; CDR3 DNA: TGCAGCGCGGGTAGGACCGGGGAGCTGTTTTTT; CDR3 protein: CSAGRTGELFF
J gene: TRBJ2-2; D gene: TRBD1; V gene: TRBV30; clone size: -; CDR3 DNA: TGTGCCTGGAGTGTACAATTCTTTGACAGGGGACCACCAAACACCGGGGAGCTGTTTTTT; CDR3 protein: CAWSVQFFDRGPPNTGELFF
J gene: TRBJ1-4; D gene: -; V gene: TRBV6-5; clone size: -; CDR3 DNA: TGTGCCAGCAGCCCCTCTTGGACGGTCAATGAAAAACTGTTTTTT; CDR3 protein: CASSPSWTVNEKLFF
J gene: TRBJ2-7; D gene: -; V gene: TRBV27; clone size: few; CDR3 DNA: TGTGCCAGCAGCCCTCGCGCTAGAGTAACCTACGAGCAGTACTTC; CDR3 protein: CASSPRARVTYEQYF
J gene: TRBJ1-2; D gene: TRBD1; V gene: TRBV4-1; clone size: few; CDR3 DNA: TGCGCCAGCAGCCGGACAGGGGGAGGATATGGCTACACCTTC; CDR3 protein: CASSRTGGGYGYTF
J gene: TRBJ2-7; D gene: -; V gene: TRBV20-1; clone size: -; CDR3 DNA: TGCAGTGCTAGTGACATTTACGAGCAGTACTTC; CDR3 protein: CSASDIYEQYF
J gene: TRBJ2-5; D gene: TRBD1; V gene: TRBV4-3; clone size: -; CDR3 DNA: TGCGCCAGCAGCCTGGGACAGGCCCAAGAGACCCAGTACTTC; CDR3 protein: CASSLGQAQETQYF
J gene: TRBJ2-7; D gene: TRBD2; V gene: TRBV28; clone size: -; CDR3 DNA: TGTGCCAGCAGTTTATGGCGGGGGGGCACCTACGAGCAGTACTTC; CDR3 protein: CASSLWRGGTYEQYF
J gene: TRBJ2-1; D gene: TRBD2; V gene: TRBV30; clone size: -; CDR3 DNA: TGTGCCTGGAGTGGACTAGCGGGTTACAATGAGCAGTTCTTC; CDR3 protein: CAWSGLAGYNEQFF
J gene: TRBJ1-5; D gene: TRBD1; V gene: TRBV30; clone size: -; CDR3 DNA: TGTGCCTGGAGTGTAGGAGGGGGCGGTCAGCCCCAGCATTTT; CDR3 protein: CAWSVGGGGQPQHF
J gene: TRBJ2-5; D gene: -; V gene: TRBV2; clone size: -; CDR3 DNA: TGTGCCAGCAGTGGAACGGCACAAGAGACCCAGTACTTC; CDR3 protein: CASSGTAQETQYF
J gene: TRBJ1-1; D gene: TRBD1; V gene: TRBV6-5; clone size: -; CDR3 DNA: TGTGCCAGCAGCCCCCGGGACAGGAGCACTGAAGCTTTCTTT; CDR3 protein: CASSPRDRSTEAFF
J gene: TRBJ2-5; D gene: -; V gene: TRBV5-6; clone size: few; CDR3 DNA: TGTGCCAGCAGGCACAGGAGACAAGAGACCCAGTACTTC; CDR3 protein: CASRHRRQETQYF
J gene: TRBJ1-3; D gene: -; V gene: TRBV7-2; clone size: -; CDR3 DNA: TGTGCCAGCAGCCCTGGGAATGCTGGAAACACCATATATTTT; CDR3 protein: CASSPGNAGNTIYF
J gene: TRBJ2-1; D gene: TRBD2; V gene: TRBV5-4; clone size: -; CDR3 DNA: TGTGCCAGCAGCTTGGGCGGGGGACTTTACAATGAGCAGTTCTTC; CDR3 protein: CASSLGGGLYNEQFF
J gene: TRBJ1-5; D gene: TRBD1; V gene: TRBV5-1; clone size: -; CDR3 DNA: TGCGCCAGCAGCGTGGGACAGGGAGACAATCAGCCCCAGCATTTT; CDR3 protein: CASSVGQGDNQPQHF
J gene: TRBJ1-2; D gene: TRBD1; V gene: TRBV29-1; clone size: -; CDR3 DNA: TGCAGCGTTGATCACACAACCGGGACAGGGGATGGCTATGGCTACACCTTC; CDR3 protein: CSVDHTTGTGDGYGYTF
J gene: TRBJ1-2; D gene: TRBD1; V gene: TRBV29-1; clone size: -; CDR3 DNA: TGCAGCGTGGAGGGACAGGGTGAAGGCTACACCTTC; CDR3 protein: CSVEGQGEGYTF
J gene: TRBJ1-1; D gene: -; V gene: TRBV4-1; clone size: few; CDR3 DNA: TGCGCCAGCAGCCTCGGCCGGACGCCGAACACTGAAGCTTTCTTT; CDR3 protein: CASSLGRTPNTEAFF
J gene: TRBJ2-2; D gene: -; V gene: TRBV30; clone size: -; CDR3 DNA: TGTGCCTGGATAAAGACAGCGAACACCGGGGAGCTGTTTTTT; CDR3 protein: CAWIKTANTGELFF
J gene: TRBJ2-7; D gene: TRBD2; V gene: TRBV30; clone size: few; CDR3 DNA: TGTGCCTGGAGTGTACGAGGACTAGCGGGGGCAAACGAGCAGTACTTC; CDR3 protein: CAWSVRGLAGANEQYF
J gene: TRBJ2-5; D gene: -; V gene: TRBV29-1; clone size: -; CDR3 DNA: TGCAGCGTCGGGACAAAAGAGACCCAGTACTTC; CDR3 protein: CSVGTKETQYF
J gene: TRBJ2-7; D gene: -; V gene: TRBV27; clone size: few; CDR3 DNA: TGTGCCAGCAGTTCATTCCTCCGTGCGGCACACTACGAGCAGTACTTC; CDR3 protein: CASSSFLRAAHYEQYF
J gene: TRBJ2-5; D gene: -; V gene: TRBV7-2; clone size: -; CDR3 DNA: TGTGCCAGCAGCTTCACGGGGGCTGGGGAGACCCAGTACTTC; CDR3 protein: CASSFTGAGETQYF
J gene: TRBJ2-5; D gene: TRBD2; V gene: TRBV4-2; clone size: once; CDR3 DNA: TGTGCCAGCAGCTACCGGTCTAGCGGGGGGTACCAAGAGACCCAGTACTTC; CDR3 protein: CASSYRSSGGYQETQYF